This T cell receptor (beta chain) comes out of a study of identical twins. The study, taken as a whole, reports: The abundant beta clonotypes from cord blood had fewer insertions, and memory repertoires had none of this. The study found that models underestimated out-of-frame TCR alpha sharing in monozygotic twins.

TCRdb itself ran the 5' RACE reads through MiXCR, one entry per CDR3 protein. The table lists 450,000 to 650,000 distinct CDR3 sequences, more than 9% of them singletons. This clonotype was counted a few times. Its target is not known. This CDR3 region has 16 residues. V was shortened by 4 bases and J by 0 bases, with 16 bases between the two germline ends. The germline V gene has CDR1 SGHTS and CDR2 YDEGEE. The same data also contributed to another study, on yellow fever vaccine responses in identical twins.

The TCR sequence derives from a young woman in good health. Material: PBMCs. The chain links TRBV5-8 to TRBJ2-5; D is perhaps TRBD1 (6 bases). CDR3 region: CASSPTRTAYQETQYF. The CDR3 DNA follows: TGTGCCAGCAGCCCTACTAGGACAGCCTACCAAGAGACCCAGTACTTC.